These 12 T cell receptor beta chains were all obtained from the same sample, sequenced in a study of control samples from healthy donors and cancer patients. Some clones are missing from TCRdb's copy, which holds only in-frame ones; the method was immunoSEQ multiplex PCR. The sample has about 89,000 clones; 86% are singletons. Sequencing used blood. The source is a man in his thirties or forties in good health.

The rearrangement links TRBV18 to TRBJ1-3; D remains ambiguous. The CDR3 has 12 residues. Trimming cost V 3 bases and J 4 bases, with 4 bases left between them. Germline values: CDR1 KGHSH, CDR2 LQKENI. CDR3 amino acids: CASSPQGNTIYF. CDR3 DNA: TGTGCCAGCTCACCGCAGGGAAACACCATATATTTT.

The chain carries TRBV2 and TRBJ2-7; TRBD1 might be the D (6 bases). CDR1 and CDR2 (germline): SNHLY, FYNNEI. V was cut by 7 bases and J by 3 bases, with 10 bases left in between. The CDR3 sequence is 12 residues long. The CDR3 is CASKTGIYEQYF. As DNA, the CDR3 is TGTGCCAGCAAAACAGGGATCTACGAGCAGTACTTC.

V is TRBV5-4 and J is TRBJ1-2; D gene unclear. Per the germline V gene, CDR1 is SGHNT and CDR2 is YYREEE (reference sequence). The CDR3 is made up of 15 amino acids. The V end was cut by 0 bases, the J end by 2 bases, with 11 bases between. CDR3: CASSLDSAGNYGYTF. The CDR3 DNA reads TGTGCCAGCAGCTTGGATTCTGCGGGAAACTATGGCTACACCTTC.

The chain has TRBV7-2 and TRBJ2-3, with 11 bases matching TRBD2. CDR3 size: 17 residues. The J segment lost 2 bases and the V segment lost 1 base, leaving 5 bases of the junction unmatched. Per the germline V gene, CDR1 is SGHTA and CDR2 is FQGNSA. The CDR3 region is CASSLELAGALTDTQYF. The CDR3 DNA reads TGTGCCAGCAGCTTAGAACTAGCGGGGGCCCTCACAGATACGCAGTATTTT.

The chain employs TRBV9 and TRBJ2-5, with 14 bases aligning to TRBD2. J was trimmed by 4 bases and V by 0 bases; bases with no gene match: 8. Germline V lookup: CDR1 SGDLS, CDR2 YYNGEE. The CDR3 totals 18 residues. The CDR3 sequence is CASSVGETSGGARETQYF. CDR3 nucleotides: TGTGCCAGCAGCGTAGGTGAGACTAGCGGGGGGGCCCGAGAGACCCAGTACTTC. Together with reference TRBV9 and TRBJ2-5, the CDR3 gives the full variable domain: DSGVTQTPKHLITATGQRVTLRCSPRSGDLSVYWYQQSLDQGLQFLIQYYNGEERAKGNILERFSAQQFPDLHSELNLSSLELGDSALYFCASSVGETSGGARETQYFGPGTRLLVL.

This clone was counted only a few times. V usage is TRBV28 and J usage is TRBJ1-2; TRBD1 agrees at 7 bases. The CDR3 consists of 17 residues. Germline loops: CDR1 MDHEN, CDR2 SYDVKM. V lost 5 bases to trimming and J lost 1 base; unmatched junction nucleotides: 13. The CDR3 loop reads CASSPIGQGVGNYGYTF. CDR3 nucleotides: TGTGCCAGCAGTCCTATCGGGCAGGGGGTGGGTAACTATGGCTACACCTTC.

The chain recombines TRBV5-4 with TRBJ1-2, with 9 bases fitting TRBD1. The V and J ends lost 4 bases and 6 bases, in that order; junction bases with no gene match: 13. Germline V gene sequence: CDR1 SGHNT, CDR2 YYREEE (reference sequence). CDR3 size: 16 residues. This CDR3 reads CASSIPGQGSSDGYTF. In DNA, the CDR3 is TGTGCCAGCAGCATTCCGGGACAGGGATCCTCGGATGGCTACACCTTC.

This chain uses TRBV4-1 with TRBJ2-1, with a tentative D call TRBD1 (6 bases). There are 15 residues in the CDR3. With 4 bases removed from V and 0 bases from J, the gap between germline ends came to 10 bases. The germline V gene has CDR1 MGHRA and CDR2 YSYEKL. The CDR3 here is CASSPTGSSYNEQFF. The DNA of the CDR3 is TGCGCCAGCAGCCCCACAGGGAGCTCCTACAATGAGCAGTTCTTC.

The V gene is TRBV10-1, the J gene TRBJ2-7, with TRBD1 identical over 7 bases. Germline loops: CDR1 WNHNN, CDR2 SYGVQD (reference sequence). The CDR3 is 18 residues long. The junction had 12 bases not matched to a gene; V was cut back by 0 bases and J by 1 base. The CDR3 reads CASSESQTGPFCSYEQYV. The CDR3 nucleotides are TGCGCCAGCAGTGAGTCCCAGACAGGGCCCTTCTGTTCCTACGAGCAGTACGTC.

This rearrangement joins TRBV11-2 to TRBJ2-1; unclear D gene. Trimming cost V 5 bases and J 7 bases, with 6 bases left between them. The germline gives CDR1 SGHAT, CDR2 FQNNGV. There are 11 residues in the CDR3. The CDR3 spells CASSPMNEQFF. The DNA for the CDR3 is TGTGCCAGCAGCCCCATGAATGAGCAGTTCTTC.

The genes are TRBV7-2 and TRBJ2-3, with TRBD2 matching 12 bases. The junction had 6 bases not matched to a gene; V was cut back by 5 bases and J by 6 bases. The germline gives CDR1 SGHTA, CDR2 FQGNSA. The CDR3 extends over 15 amino acids. In DNA, the CDR3 is TGTGCCAGCAGCATGACTAGCGGGGGCGTCGATACGCAGTATTTT. It specifies CASSMTSGGVDTQYF.

This chain uses TRBV23-1 with TRBJ2-7, with no clear D. TRBV23-1 has ORF status, its function being uncertain. The CDR3 loop spans 16 amino acids. Trimming took off 0 bases at V and 5 bases at J, with 17 bases between the two ends. Here the CDR3 DNA reads TGCGCCAGCAGTCAATCCCCGTCCACGGGCCCCGACGAGCAGTACGTC. Amino acids: CASSQSPSTGPDEQYV.